Listed below are T cell receptor beta chains from one sample, sequenced in a study of blood T cell repertoires in COVID-19. The assay was immunoSEQ multiplex PCR, and TCRdb's table has in-frame clones only and misses some. The sample includes under 250,000 clones, around four fifths of them seen just once. Sample: peripheral blood. These receptors were collected from a woman between 65 and 79 years old with active or convalescent COVID-19. The CDR3 runs from the conserved cysteine through the conserved F or W. D genes are given only for firm matches. Expanded clones are given a class, and other clones once, few, many or no size at all.

>TRBD2|TRBV9|TRBJ2-7|.
TGTGCCAGCAGCCCCTCGGGACTAGTTTGGGACGAGCAGTACTTC
CASSPSGLVWDEQYF
>.|TRBV3-1/TRBV3-2|TRBJ1-3|.
TGTGCCAGCAGCCGGGACAACTCTGGAAACACCATATATTTT
CASSRDNSGNTIYF
>.|TRBV28|TRBJ1-2|.
TGTGCCAGCAGTTATGGCACTAACTATGGCTACACCTTC
CASSYGTNYGYTF
>.|TRBV9|TRBJ2-1|few
TGTGCCAGCAGCGTAGCTTCTCGACATAATGAGCAGTTCTTC
CASSVASRHNEQFF
>.|TRBV6-6|TRBJ2-2|.
TGTGCCAGCATCCCTACCTGGAACACCGGGGAGCTGTTTTTT
CASIPTWNTGELFF
>TRBD1|TRBV30|TRBJ2-2|.
TGTGCCTGGAGAGGACAGGGGTTCGGGGAGCTGTTTTTT
CAWRGQGFGELFF
>TRBD2|TRBV5-5|TRBJ2-7|.
TGTGCCAGCAGCAGCGGGGGAGGGTCCTACGAGCAGTACTTC
CASSSGGGSYEQYF
>TRBD1|TRBV29-1|TRBJ2-7|few
TGCAGCGTTGAGGGGACAGTCTCCTACGAGCAGTACTTC
CSVEGTVSYEQYF
>.|TRBV7-8|TRBJ1-2|.
TGTGCCAGCAGCTTGGGCCTCGGACAGCTTAACTATGGCTACACCTTC
CASSLGLGQLNYGYTF
>.|TRBV27|TRBJ2-5|.
TGTGCCAGCAGTTTCGACAGGCAGGCGACCCAGTACTTC
CASSFDRQATQYF
>TRBD2|TRBV6-1|TRBJ2-7|.
TGTGCCAGCAGTGAAGCATTCAGGGCGGGAGGATACGAGCAGTACTTC
CASSEAFRAGGYEQYF
>TRBD1|TRBV7-2|TRBJ2-3|.
TGTGCCAGCAGCTCCCCGGGACAGGGGACCCATACGCAGTATTTT
CASSSPGQGTHTQYF
>.|TRBV10-3|TRBJ2-5|.
TGTGCCATCAGTGACGACCTGCGCGGAGAGACCCAGTACTTC
CAISDDLRGETQYF
>TRBD2|TRBV11-1|TRBJ2-3|.
TGTGCCAGCAGCCTCGGGACTATCCCCGGCACAGATACGCAGTATTTT
CASSLGTIPGTDTQYF
>.|TRBV11-2|TRBJ1-1|few
TGTGCCAGCAGCTACTACGAGGGCTCCCACGAAGCTTTCTTT
CASSYYEGSHEAFF
>.|TRBV12-3/TRBV12-4|TRBJ1-1|.
TGTGCCAGCACCCGTGTAAGGGGCGAAGCTTTCTTT
CASTRVRGEAFF
>TRBD2|TRBV2|TRBJ2-3|.
TGTGCCAGCAGTGAAGCCAGACTAGCGGGAACAGATACGCAGTATTTT
CASSEARLAGTDTQYF
>TRBD1|TRBV5-8|TRBJ2-7|once
TGTGCCAGCAGCTCCCCGGGACAGACCTACGAGCAGTACTTC
CASSSPGQTYEQYF